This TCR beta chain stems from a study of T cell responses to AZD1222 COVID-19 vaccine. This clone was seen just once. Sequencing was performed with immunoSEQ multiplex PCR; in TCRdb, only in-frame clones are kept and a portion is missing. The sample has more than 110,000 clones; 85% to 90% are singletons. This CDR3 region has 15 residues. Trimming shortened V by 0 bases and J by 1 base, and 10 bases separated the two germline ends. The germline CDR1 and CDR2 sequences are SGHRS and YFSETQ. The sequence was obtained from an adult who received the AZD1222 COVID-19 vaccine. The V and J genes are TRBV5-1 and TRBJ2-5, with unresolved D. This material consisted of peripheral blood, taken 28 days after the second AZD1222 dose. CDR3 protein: CASSLVAGPQETQYF. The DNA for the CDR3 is TGCGCCAGCAGCTTGGTGGCCGGGCCCCAAGAGACCCAGTACTTC.